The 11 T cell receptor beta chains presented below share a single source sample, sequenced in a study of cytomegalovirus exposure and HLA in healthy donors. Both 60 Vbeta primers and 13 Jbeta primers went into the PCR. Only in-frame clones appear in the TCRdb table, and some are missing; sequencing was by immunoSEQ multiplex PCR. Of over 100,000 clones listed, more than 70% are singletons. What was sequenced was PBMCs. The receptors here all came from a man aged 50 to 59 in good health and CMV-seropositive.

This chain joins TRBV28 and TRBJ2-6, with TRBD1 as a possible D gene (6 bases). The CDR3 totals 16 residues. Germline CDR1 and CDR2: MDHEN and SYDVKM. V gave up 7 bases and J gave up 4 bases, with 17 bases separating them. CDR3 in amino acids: CASTPNPGTGANVLTF. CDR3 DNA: TGTGCCAGCACCCCAAACCCCGGGACAGGGGCCAACGTCCTGACTTTC.

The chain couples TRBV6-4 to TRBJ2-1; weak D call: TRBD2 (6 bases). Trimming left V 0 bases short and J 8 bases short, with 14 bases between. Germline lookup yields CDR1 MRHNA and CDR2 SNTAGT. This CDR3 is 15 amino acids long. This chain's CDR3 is CASSDSSGSEDEQFF. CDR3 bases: TGTGCCAGCAGTGACTCAAGCGGGTCTGAAGATGAGCAGTTCTTC.

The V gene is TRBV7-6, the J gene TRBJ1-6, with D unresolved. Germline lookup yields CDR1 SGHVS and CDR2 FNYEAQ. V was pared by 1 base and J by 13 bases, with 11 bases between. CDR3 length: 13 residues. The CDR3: CASSLVVDSPLHF. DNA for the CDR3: TGTGCCAGCAGCTTAGTGGTAGACTCGCCCCTCCACTTT.

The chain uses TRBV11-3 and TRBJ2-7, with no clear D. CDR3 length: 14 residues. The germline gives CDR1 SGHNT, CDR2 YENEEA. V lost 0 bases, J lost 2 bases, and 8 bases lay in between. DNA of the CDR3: TGTGCCAGCAGCTTAGAGACACTGGCCTACGAGCAGTACTTC. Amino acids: CASSLETLAYEQYF.

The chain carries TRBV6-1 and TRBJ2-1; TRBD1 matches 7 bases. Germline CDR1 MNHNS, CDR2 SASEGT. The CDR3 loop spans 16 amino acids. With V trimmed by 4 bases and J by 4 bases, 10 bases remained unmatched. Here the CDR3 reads CASSGVRDSPYNEQFF. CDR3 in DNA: TGTGCCAGCAGTGGCGTTCGGGACAGTCCTTACAATGAGCAGTTCTTC.

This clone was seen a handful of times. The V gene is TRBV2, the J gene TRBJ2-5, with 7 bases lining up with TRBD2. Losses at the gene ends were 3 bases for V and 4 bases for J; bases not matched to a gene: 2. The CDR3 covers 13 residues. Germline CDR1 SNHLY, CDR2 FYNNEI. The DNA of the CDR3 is TGTGCCAGCAGTGAGGAGCGGGGAGAGACCCAGTACTTC. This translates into CASSEERGETQYF.

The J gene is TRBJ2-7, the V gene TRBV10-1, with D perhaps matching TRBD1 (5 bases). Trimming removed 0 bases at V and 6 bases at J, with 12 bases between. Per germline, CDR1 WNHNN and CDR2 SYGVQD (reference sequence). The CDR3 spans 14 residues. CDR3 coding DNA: TGCGCCAGCAGTGAGTCAGGGGCGCCTGGCGAGCAGTACTTC. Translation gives CASSESGAPGEQYF.

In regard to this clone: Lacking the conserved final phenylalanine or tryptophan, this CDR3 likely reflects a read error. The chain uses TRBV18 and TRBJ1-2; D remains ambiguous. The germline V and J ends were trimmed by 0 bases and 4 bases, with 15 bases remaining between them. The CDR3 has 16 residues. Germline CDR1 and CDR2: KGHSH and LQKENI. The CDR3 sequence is CASSPPGSLGRYGYTL. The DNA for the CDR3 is TGTGCCAGCTCACCACCGGGCAGCCTGGGTCGCTATGGCTACACCCTC.

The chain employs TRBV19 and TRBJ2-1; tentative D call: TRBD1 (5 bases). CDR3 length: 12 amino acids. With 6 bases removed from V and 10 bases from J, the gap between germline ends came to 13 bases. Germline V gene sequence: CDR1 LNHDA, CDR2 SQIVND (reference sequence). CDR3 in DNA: TGTGCCAGTAGCGACAGAGTTGGGGAGCAGTTCTTC. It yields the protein CASSDRVGEQFF.

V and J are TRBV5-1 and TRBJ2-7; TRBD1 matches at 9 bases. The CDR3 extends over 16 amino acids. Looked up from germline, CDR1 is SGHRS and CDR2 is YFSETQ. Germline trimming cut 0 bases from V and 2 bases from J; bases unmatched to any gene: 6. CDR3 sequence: CASSLGPGQGAYEQYF. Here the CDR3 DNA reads TGCGCCAGCAGCTTGGGGCCGGGACAGGGTGCCTACGAGCAGTACTTC.

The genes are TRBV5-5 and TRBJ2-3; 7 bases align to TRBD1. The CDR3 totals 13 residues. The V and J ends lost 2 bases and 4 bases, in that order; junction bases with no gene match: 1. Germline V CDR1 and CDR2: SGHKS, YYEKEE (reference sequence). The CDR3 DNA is TGTGCCAGCAGCTTTACAGGGGCAGATACGCAGTATTTT. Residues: CASSFTGADTQYF.